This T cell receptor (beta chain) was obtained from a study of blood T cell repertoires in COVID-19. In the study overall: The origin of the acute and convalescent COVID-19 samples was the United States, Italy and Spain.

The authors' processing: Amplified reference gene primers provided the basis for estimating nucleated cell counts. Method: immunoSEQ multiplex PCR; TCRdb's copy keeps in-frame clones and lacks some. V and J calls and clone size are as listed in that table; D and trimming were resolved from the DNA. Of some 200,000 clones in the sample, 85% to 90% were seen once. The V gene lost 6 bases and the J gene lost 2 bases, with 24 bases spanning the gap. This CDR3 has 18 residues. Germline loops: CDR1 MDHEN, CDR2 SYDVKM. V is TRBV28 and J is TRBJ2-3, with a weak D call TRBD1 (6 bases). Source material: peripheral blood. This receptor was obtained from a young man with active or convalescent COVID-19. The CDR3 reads CASSLVVQGRTATDTQYF. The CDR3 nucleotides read TGTGCCAGCAGCCTCGTTGTCCAGGGGCGCACGGCCACAGATACGCAGTATTTT. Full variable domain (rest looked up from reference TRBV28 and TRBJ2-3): DVKVTQSSRYLVKRTGEKVFLECVQDMDHENMFWYRQDPGLGLRLIYFSYDVKMKEKGDIPEGYSVSREKKERFSLILESASTNQTSMYLCASSLVVQGRTATDTQYFGPGTRLTVL.